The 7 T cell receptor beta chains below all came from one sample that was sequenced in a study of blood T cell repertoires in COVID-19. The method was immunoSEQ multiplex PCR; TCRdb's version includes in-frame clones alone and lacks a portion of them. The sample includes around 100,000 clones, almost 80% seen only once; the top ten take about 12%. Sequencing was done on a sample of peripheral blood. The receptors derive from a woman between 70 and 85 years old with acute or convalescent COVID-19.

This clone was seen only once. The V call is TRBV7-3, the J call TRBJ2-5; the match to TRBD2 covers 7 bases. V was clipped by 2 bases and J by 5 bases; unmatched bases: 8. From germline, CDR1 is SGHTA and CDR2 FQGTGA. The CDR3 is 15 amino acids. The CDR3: CASSLRAGVRETQYF. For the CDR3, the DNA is TGTGCCAGCAGCTTACGGGCGGGGGTGAGGGAGACCCAGTACTTC.

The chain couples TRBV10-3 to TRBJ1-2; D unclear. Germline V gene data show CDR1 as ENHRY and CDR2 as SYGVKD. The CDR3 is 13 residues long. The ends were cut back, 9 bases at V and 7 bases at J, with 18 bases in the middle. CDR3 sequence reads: CAIAGDPLTGYTF. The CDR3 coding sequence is TGTGCCATTGCGGGCGACCCCTTGACTGGCTACACCTTC.

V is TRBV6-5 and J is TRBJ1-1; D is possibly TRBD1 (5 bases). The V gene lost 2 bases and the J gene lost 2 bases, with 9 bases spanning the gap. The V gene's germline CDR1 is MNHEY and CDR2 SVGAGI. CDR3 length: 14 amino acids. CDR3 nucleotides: TGTGCCAGCAGTTACGGGGGGGGAAACACTGAAGCTTTCTTT. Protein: CASSYGGGNTEAFF.

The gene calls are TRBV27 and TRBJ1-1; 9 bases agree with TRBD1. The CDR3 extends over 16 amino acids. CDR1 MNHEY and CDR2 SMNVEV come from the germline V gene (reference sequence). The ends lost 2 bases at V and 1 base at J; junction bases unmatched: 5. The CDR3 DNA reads TGTGCCAGCAGTTTAACAGGGGGCAGGGGGAACACTGAAGCTTTCTTT. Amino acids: CASSLTGGRGNTEAFF.

For the CDR3, the DNA is TGTGCCAGCAGTTCGGGGGGGACTAACACCGGGGAGCTGTTTTTT. Translation gives CASSSGGTNTGELFF. The gene calls are TRBV28 and TRBJ2-2; 8 positions agree with TRBD2. Germline CDR1 MDHEN, CDR2 SYDVKM. The ends lost 4 bases at V and 2 bases at J; junction bases unmatched: 3. The CDR3 is made up of 15 amino acids.

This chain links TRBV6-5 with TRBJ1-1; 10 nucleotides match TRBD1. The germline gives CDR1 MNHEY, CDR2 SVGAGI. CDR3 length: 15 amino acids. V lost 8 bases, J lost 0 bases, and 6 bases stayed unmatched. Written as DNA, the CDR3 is TGTGCCAGCTGGGGACAGGGGAGAATGAACACTGAAGCTTTCTTT. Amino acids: CASWGQGRMNTEAFF.

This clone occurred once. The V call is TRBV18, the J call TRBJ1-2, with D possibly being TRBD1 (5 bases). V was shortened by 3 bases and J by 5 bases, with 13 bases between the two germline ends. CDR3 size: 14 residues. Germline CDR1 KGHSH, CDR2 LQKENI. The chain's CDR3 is CASSPAGKVYGYTF. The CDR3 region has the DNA TGTGCCAGCTCACCTGCAGGGAAGGTTTATGGCTACACCTTC.